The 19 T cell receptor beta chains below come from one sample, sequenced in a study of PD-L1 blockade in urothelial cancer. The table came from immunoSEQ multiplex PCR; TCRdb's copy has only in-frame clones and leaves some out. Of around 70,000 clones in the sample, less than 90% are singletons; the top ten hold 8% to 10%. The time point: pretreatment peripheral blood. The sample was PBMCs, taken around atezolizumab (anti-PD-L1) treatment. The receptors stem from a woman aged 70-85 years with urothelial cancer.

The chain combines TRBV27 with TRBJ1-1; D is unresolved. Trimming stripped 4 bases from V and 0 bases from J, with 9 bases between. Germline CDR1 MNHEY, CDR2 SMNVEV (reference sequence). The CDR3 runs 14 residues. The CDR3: CASSSTPMNTEAFF. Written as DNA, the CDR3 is TGTGCCAGCAGTTCCACTCCCATGAACACTGAAGCTTTCTTT.

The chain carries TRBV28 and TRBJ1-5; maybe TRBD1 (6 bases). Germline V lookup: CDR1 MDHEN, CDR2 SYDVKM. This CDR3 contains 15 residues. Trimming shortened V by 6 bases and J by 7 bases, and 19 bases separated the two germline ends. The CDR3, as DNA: TGTGCCAGCAGCCCGGGGGACAAGGGGGGGCAGCCCCAGCATTTT. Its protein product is CASSPGDKGGQPQHF.

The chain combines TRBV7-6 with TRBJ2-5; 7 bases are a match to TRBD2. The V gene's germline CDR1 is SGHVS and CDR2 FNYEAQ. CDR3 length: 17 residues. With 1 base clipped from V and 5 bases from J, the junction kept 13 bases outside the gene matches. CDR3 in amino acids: CASSLVGAGDGLETQYF. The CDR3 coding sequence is TGTGCCAGCAGCTTAGTGGGTGCGGGAGACGGGCTGGAGACCCAGTACTTC.

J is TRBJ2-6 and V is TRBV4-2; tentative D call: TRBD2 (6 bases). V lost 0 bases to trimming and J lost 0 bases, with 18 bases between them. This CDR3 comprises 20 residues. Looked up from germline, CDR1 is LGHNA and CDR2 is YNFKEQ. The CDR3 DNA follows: TGTGCCAGCAGCCAAGAGGTTATGGTCCGGGGGTTCTCTGGGGCCAACGTCCTGACTTTC. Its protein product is CASSQEVMVRGFSGANVLTF.

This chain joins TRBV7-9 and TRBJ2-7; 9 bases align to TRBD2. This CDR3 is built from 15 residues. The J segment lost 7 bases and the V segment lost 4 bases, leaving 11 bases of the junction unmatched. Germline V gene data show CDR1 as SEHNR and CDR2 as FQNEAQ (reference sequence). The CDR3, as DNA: TGTGCCAGCAGCTCCCACTCGGGTCTAGCGGGGGAGCAGTACTTC. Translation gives CASSSHSGLAGEQYF.

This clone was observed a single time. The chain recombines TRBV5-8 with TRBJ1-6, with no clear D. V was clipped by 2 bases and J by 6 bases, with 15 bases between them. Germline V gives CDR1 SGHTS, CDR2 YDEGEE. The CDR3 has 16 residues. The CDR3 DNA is TGTGCCAGCAGCTTAGGAGGAATTCAACTTAATTCACCCCTCCACTTT. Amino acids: CASSLGGIQLNSPLHF.

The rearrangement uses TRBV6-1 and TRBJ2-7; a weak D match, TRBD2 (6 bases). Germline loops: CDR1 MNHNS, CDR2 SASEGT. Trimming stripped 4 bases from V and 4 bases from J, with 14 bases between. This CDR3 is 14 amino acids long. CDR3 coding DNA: TGTGCCAGCAGTGGCCTTCTGGAGGGGTACGAGCAGTACTTC. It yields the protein CASSGLLEGYEQYF.

As DNA, the CDR3 is TGTGCCAGCAGTCCTGGGTGGGCGGGGACCCCGCAAGAGACCCAGTACTTC. Translated, it gives CASSPGWAGTPQETQYF. The rearrangement uses TRBV28 and TRBJ2-5; maybe TRBD2 (6 bases). V shed 5 bases and J shed 2 bases, with 21 bases lying between them. The CDR3 runs to 17 residues. Germline V lookup: CDR1 MDHEN, CDR2 SYDVKM.

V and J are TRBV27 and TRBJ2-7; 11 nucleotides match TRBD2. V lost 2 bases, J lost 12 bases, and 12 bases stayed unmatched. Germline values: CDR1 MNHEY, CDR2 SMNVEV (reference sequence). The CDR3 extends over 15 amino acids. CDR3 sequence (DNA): TGTGCCAGCAGTTTAAATTACGCACTAGCGGGAGCAGCGTACTTC. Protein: CASSLNYALAGAAYF.

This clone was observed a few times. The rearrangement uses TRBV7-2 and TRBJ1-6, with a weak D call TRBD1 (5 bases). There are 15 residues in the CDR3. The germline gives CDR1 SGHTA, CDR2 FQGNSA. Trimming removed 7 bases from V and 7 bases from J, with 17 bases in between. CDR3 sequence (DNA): TGTGCCAGCACCCCTCAGGGAATGGGAAATTCACCCCTCCACTTT. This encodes CASTPQGMGNSPLHF.

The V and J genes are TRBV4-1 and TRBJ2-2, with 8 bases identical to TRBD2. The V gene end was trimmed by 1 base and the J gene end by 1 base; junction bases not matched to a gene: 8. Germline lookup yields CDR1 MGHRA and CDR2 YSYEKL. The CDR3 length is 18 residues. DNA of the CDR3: TGCGCCAGCAGCCAAGGTCCAGCGGGAGTTGTGAACACCGGGGAGCTGTTTTTT. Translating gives CASSQGPAGVVNTGELFF.

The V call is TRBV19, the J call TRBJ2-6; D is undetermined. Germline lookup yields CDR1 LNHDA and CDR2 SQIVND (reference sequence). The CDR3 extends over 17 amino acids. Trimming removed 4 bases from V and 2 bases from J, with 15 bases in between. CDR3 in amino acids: CASSSADSIPGANVLTF. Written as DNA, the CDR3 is TGTGCCAGTAGTAGTGCAGACTCGATTCCTGGGGCCAACGTCCTGACTTTC.

CDR3 DNA sequence: TGTGCCTGGGCGACAGGGGATAAGGCGCAGTATTTT. Its translation: CAWATGDKAQYF. The gene calls are TRBV30 and TRBJ2-3; 8 bases are shared with TRBD1. V lost 5 bases, J lost 10 bases, and 8 bases stayed unmatched. CDR3 size: 12 residues. Germline V gene data show CDR1 as GTSNPN and CDR2 as SVGIG (reference sequence). The entire variable domain, with the rest obtained from reference TRBV30 and TRBJ2-3, is as follows: SQTIHQWPATLVQPVGSPLSLECTVEGTSNPNLYWYRQAAGRGLQLLFYSVGIGQISSEVPQNLSASRPQDRQFILSSKKLLLSDSGFYLCAWATGDKAQYFGPGTRLTVL.

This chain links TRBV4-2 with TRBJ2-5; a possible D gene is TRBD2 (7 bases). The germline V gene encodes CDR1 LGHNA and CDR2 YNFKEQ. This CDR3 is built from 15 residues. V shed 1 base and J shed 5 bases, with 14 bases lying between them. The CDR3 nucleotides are TGTGCCAGCAGCCAAGTAGGGGGAGGGGTTGAGACCCAGTACTTC. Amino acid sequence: CASSQVGGGVETQYF.

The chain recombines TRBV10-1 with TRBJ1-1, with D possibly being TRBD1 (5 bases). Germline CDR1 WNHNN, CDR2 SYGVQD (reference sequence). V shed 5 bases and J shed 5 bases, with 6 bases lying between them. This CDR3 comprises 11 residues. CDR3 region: CASSRGTEAFF. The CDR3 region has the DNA TGCGCCAGCAGTAGGGGAACTGAAGCTTTCTTT.

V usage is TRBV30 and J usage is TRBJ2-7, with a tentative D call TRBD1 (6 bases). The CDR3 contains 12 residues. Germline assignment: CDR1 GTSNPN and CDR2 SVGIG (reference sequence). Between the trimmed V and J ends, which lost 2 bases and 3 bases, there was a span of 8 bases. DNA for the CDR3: TGTGCCTGGAGTTCACAGGGCTACGAGCAGTACTTC. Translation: CAWSSQGYEQYF.

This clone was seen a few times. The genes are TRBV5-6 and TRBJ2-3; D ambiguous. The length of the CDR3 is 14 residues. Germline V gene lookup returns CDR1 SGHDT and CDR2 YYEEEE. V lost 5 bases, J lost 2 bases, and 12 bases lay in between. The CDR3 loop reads CASSYGGFTDTQYF. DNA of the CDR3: TGTGCCAGCAGTTATGGCGGATTCACAGATACGCAGTATTTT.

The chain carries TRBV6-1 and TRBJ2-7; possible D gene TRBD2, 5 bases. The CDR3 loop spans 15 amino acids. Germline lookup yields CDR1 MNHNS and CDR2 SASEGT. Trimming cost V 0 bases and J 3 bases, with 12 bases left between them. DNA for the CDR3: TGTGCCAGCAGTGAAGCTTTCGGGGTAGTCTACGAGCAGTACTTC. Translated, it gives CASSEAFGVVYEQYF.

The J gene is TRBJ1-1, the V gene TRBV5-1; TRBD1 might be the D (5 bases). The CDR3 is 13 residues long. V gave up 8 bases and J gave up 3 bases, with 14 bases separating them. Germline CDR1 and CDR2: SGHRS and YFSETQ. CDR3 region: CASGPSGYTEAFF. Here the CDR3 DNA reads TGCGCCAGTGGGCCCTCAGGGTACACTGAAGCTTTCTTT. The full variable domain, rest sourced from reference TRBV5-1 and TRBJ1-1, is KAGVTQTPRYLIKTRGQQVTLSCSPISGHRSVSWYQQTPGQGLQFLFEYFSETQRNKGNFPGRFSGRQFSNSRSEMNVSTLELGDSALYLCASGPSGYTEAFFGQGTRLTVV.